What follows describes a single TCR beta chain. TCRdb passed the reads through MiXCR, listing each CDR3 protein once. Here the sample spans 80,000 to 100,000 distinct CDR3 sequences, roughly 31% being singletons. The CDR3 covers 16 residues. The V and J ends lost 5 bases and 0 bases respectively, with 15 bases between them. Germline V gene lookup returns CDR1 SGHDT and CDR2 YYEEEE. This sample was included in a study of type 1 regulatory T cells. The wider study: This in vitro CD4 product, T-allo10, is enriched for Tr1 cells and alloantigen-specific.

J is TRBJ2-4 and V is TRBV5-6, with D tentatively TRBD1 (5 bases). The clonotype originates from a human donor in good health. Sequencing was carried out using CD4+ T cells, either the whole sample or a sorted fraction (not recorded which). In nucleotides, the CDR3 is TGTGCCAGCAGTTATCCCAGGGAACTAGCCAAAAACATTCAGTACTTC. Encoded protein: CASSYPRELAKNIQYF.